Below are 15 T cell receptor beta chains sequenced from a single sample in a study of identical twins. One entry per CDR3 protein, called by TCRdb with MiXCR from the 5' RACE reads. The sample shows hundreds of thousands of distinct CDR3 sequences, roughly 18% of them seen only once. These data were also filed under a second study, of T cells expressing NK-cell markers.

The sequenced sample consisted of PBMCs. The receptors shown here come from a woman between 18 and 29 years old in good health.

This clonotype showed up just a few times. This chain joins TRBV5-1 and TRBJ1-4, with D perhaps matching TRBD1 (5 bases). Deletions cut 4 bases from V and 7 bases from J, with 8 bases between. CDR1 SGHRS and CDR2 YFSETQ come from the germline V gene. The CDR3 spans 12 residues. The CDR3 protein is CASSRDGEKLFF. In DNA form, the CDR3 reads TGCGCCAGCAGCCGGGACGGTGAAAAACTGTTTTTT.

The chain joins TRBV7-9 to TRBJ2-1; D is unresolved. CDR1 is SEHNR and CDR2 is FQNEAQ in the germline V gene (reference sequence). The CDR3 is 15 amino acids. V lost 8 bases and J 0 bases, leaving 14 bases between the germline ends. This CDR3 is CASALGIPSYNEQFF. The DNA of the CDR3 is TGTGCCAGCGCTCTGGGGATACCCTCCTACAATGAGCAGTTCTTC.

This chain links TRBV4-3 with TRBJ2-3; 10 bases fit TRBD2. Germline CDR1 reads LGHNA; CDR2 reads YSLEER. J lost 12 bases, V lost 0 bases, and 9 bases had no gene match. The CDR3 sequence is 15 residues long. The CDR3 spells CASSQDGLAGEPQYF. The DNA of the CDR3 is TGCGCCAGCAGCCAAGACGGGCTAGCGGGAGAACCACAGTATTTT.

This chain uses TRBV5-8 with TRBJ1-1; a possible D gene is TRBD1 (5 bases). CDR1 SGHTS and CDR2 YDEGEE come from the germline V gene. Trimming stripped 4 bases from V and 11 bases from J, with 15 bases between. The CDR3 covers 12 residues. The CDR3 is CASSRDRLEAFF. The CDR3 region has the DNA TGTGCCAGCAGCCGAGACAGATTAGAGGCTTTCTTT.

This clonotype was observed a handful of times. The V call is TRBV20-1, the J call TRBJ1-1, with 7 bases lining up with TRBD1. This CDR3 is 17 amino acids long. V was clipped by 1 base and J by 0 bases; unmatched bases: 11. The germline gives CDR1 DFQATT, CDR2 SNEGSKA (reference sequence). The CDR3 coding sequence is TGCAGTGCTAGAGTTTGGACAGGCCTGACCCTGAACACTGAAGCTTTCTTT. This gives the protein CSARVWTGLTLNTEAFF.

V is TRBV6-2 or TRBV6-3 and J is TRBJ2-3, with no clear D. With 5 bases removed from V and 6 bases from J, the gap between germline ends came to 6 bases. This CDR3 region has 11 residues. CDR1 and CDR2 (germline): MNHEY, SVGEGT. Here the CDR3 DNA reads TGTGCCAGCAGTAATATGGATACGCAGTATTTT. Its protein is CASSNMDTQYF.

This clonotype was picked up a small number of times. The V and J genes are TRBV20-1 and TRBJ2-3; D unclear. The CDR3 has 15 residues. The V end lost 2 bases, the J end lost 5 bases, and 17 bases lay between the germline ends. Germline CDR1 is DFQATT and CDR2 is SNEGSKA (reference sequence). Here the CDR3 reads CSARSRLRSIDTQYF. As DNA, the CDR3 is TGCAGTGCTAGATCGAGACTGAGAAGTATAGATACGCAGTATTTT.

The chain combines TRBV11-2 with TRBJ2-1; 13 bases are a match to TRBD2. V shed 0 bases and J 0 bases; nucleotides not matched to a gene: 11. The CDR3 consists of 21 residues. CDR1 is SGHAT and CDR2 is FQNNGV in the germline V gene. CDR3 sequence: CASSLERGLAGSTSSYNEQFF. CDR3 in DNA: TGTGCCAGCAGCTTAGAAAGGGGACTAGCGGGGTCGACTAGCTCCTACAATGAGCAGTTCTTC.

The chain's CDR3 is CSAREQGSFYEQYF. CDR3 in DNA: TGCAGTGCTAGAGAACAGGGGTCTTTTTACGAGCAGTACTTC. J is TRBJ2-7 and V is TRBV20-1; 7 bases fit TRBD1. This CDR3 contains 14 residues. CDR1 is DFQATT and CDR2 is SNEGSKA in the germline V gene (reference sequence). Trimming took 0 bases from V and 4 from J; bases not matched to a gene: 6.

V and J are TRBV20-1 and TRBJ2-7; the D is unclear. Germline lookup yields CDR1 DFQATT and CDR2 SNEGSKA (reference sequence). V was trimmed by 6 bases and J by 0 bases, leaving 12 bases between them. This CDR3 is 13 amino acids long. CDR3 coding DNA: TGCAGTGCAGACGGACCGTTCTCCTACGAGCAGTACTTC. Translation: CSADGPFSYEQYF.

This clonotype has just a few counts. V and J are TRBV12-5 and TRBJ2-1, with D possibly matching TRBD1 (5 bases). Per germline, CDR1 LGHNT and CDR2 FRNRAP. CDR3 length: 13 residues. Trimming removed 0 bases at V and 5 bases at J, with 5 bases between. This CDR3 is CASGLVQDNEQFF. CDR3 nucleotide sequence: TGTGCTAGTGGTTTGGTACAGGACAATGAGCAGTTCTTC. Full variable domain (rest looked up from reference TRBV12-5 and TRBJ2-1): DARVTQTPRHKVTEMGQEVTMRCQPILGHNTVFWYRQTMMQGLELLAYFRNRAPLDDSGMPKDRFSAEMPDATLATLKIQPSEPRDSAVYFCASGLVQDNEQFFGPGTRLTVL.

This clonotype was detected a few times. This chain uses TRBV10-3 with TRBJ2-5; TRBD2 matches at 8 bases. The CDR3 spans 14 residues. Germline V gene sequence: CDR1 ENHRY, CDR2 SYGVKD. V gave up 4 bases and J gave up 5 bases; unmatched junction bases: 6. The CDR3 is CAISARTSLETQYF. CDR3 DNA sequence: TGTGCCATCAGTGCCCGGACTAGCCTGGAGACCCAGTACTTC.

This clonotype was counted between two and nine times. The J gene is TRBJ1-1, the V gene TRBV24-1; D unclear. The V end lost 5 bases, the J end lost 2 bases, and 5 bases lay between the germline ends. There are 12 residues in the CDR3. The germline gives CDR1 KGHDR, CDR2 SFDVKD. In DNA form, the CDR3 reads TGTGCCACCAGTGCCGATAACACTGAAGCTTTCTTT. Translation gives CATSADNTEAFF.

Regarding this clonotype: This is likely a read error, given that the CDR3 carries no conserved phenylalanine or tryptophan at its end. The chain has TRBV20-1 and TRBJ2-7, with a possible D match to TRBD1 (6 bases). The germline V and J ends were trimmed by 7 bases and 0 bases, with 16 bases remaining between them. Germline loops: CDR1 DFQATT, CDR2 SNEGSKA (reference sequence). The CDR3 runs 14 residues. DNA of the CDR3: TGCAGTGGTAACAGGGACGGTCGCTCCTACGAGCAGTACTCC. This gives the protein CSGNRDGRSYEQYS.

This clonotype was observed a handful of times. This chain connects TRBV5-1 to TRBJ2-7, with 7 bases matching TRBD1. V lost 4 bases, J lost 7 bases, and 11 bases stayed unmatched. This CDR3 spans 14 amino acids. Germline-derived CDR1 and CDR2 are SGHRS and YFSETQ. In DNA form, the CDR3 reads TGCGCCAGCAGCAATCCGGGACAGACTTTTGAGCAGTACTTC. This sequence encodes CASSNPGQTFEQYF.